This T cell receptor beta chain appears in the sequencing data of a study of blood T cell repertoires in COVID-19. Data came from immunoSEQ multiplex PCR; TCRdb stores just in-frame clones and leaves some out. The table lists 150,000 to 200,000 clones, over 75% of them singletons. The sample was peripheral blood. The receptor was isolated from a woman in her 70s with acute or convalescent COVID-19.

The DNA of the CDR3 is TGTGCCAGCAGCTTAGGCAGGGGAGAAGGCTACACCTTC. This encodes CASSLGRGEGYTF. This chain joins TRBV7-3 and TRBJ1-2; a weak D match, TRBD1 (6 bases). The V end lost 2 bases, the J end lost 8 bases, and 12 bases lay between the germline ends. The CDR3 has 13 amino acids. Germline V CDR1 and CDR2: SGHTA, FQGTGA.